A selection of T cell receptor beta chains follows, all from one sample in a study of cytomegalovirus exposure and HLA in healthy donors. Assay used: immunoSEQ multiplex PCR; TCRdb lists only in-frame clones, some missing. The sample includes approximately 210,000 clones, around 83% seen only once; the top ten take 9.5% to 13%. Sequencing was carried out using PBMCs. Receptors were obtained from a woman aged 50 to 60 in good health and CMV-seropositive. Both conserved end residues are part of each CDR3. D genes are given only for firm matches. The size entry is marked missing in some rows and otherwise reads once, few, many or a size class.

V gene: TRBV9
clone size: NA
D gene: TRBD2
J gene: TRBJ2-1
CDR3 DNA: TGTGCCAGCAGCTTAGAAGGAGGGGAGCGGGGGAACAATGAGCAGTTCTTC
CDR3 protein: CASSLEGGERGNNEQFF

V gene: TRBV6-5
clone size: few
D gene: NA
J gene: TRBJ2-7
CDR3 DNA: TGTGCCAGCAGTTACTCAGGGTCCGGACTCTACGAGCAGTACTTC
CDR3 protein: CASSYSGSGLYEQYF

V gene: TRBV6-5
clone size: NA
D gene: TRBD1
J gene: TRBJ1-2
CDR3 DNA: TGTGCCAGCAGTTACTCCTCAGGGGGCAGCGGCTACACCTTC
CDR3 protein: CASSYSSGGSGYTF

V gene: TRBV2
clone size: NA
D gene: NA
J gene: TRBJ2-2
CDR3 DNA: TGTGCCAGCAGTGCACAGGGTTACACCGGGGAGCTGTTTTTT
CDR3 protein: CASSAQGYTGELFF

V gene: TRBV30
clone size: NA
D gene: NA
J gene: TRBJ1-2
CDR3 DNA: TGTGCCTGGAGACTCACCGGGACTGGGAGCTACACCTTC
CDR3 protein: CAWRLTGTGSYTF

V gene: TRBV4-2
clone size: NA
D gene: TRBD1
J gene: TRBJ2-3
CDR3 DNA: TGTGCCAGCAGCCAAGTCTATAGGGGGCCCTCCACAGATACGCAGTATTTT
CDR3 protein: CASSQVYRGPSTDTQYF

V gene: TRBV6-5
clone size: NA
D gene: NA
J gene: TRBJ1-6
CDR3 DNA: TGTGCCAGCAGATTCGAATTGTCCAGGGGATCACCCCTCCACTTT
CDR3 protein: CASRFELSRGSPLHF

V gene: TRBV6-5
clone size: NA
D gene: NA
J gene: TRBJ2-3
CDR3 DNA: TGTGCCAGCAGCCACACAGATACGCAGTATTTT
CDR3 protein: CASSHTDTQYF

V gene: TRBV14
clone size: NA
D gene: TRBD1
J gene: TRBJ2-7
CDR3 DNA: TGTGCCAGCAGCTTCCGGGACAGGGTCTCCTACGAGCAGTACTTC
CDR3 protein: CASSFRDRVSYEQYF

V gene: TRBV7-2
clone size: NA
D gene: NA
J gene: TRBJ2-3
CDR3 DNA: TGTGCCAGCAGCCGAGGGGGGGGCTATACCACAGATACGCAGTATTTT
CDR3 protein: CASSRGGGYTTDTQYF

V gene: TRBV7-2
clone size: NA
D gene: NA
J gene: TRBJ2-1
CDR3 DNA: TGTGCCAGCAGCTTAGCCCTTGAGCAGTTCTTC
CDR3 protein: CASSLALEQFF

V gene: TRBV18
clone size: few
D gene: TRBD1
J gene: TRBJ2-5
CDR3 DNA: TGTGCCAGCTCGGGACAGGGGGGAGAGACCCAGTACTTC
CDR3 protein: CASSGQGGETQYF

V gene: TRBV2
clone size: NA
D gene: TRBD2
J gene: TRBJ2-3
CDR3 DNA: TGTGCCAGCAGTGAACGGGGGGTAGTTACAGATACGCAGTATTTT
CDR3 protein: CASSERGVVTDTQYF

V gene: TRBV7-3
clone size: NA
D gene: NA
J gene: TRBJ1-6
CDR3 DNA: TGTGCCAGCAGCTTAACGTTTTCGGGTTCACCCCTCCACTTT
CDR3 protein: CASSLTFSGSPLHF

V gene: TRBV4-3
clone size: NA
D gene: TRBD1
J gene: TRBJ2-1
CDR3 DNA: TGCGCCAGCAGCCAAGATTTGGGACAGAGGGAGCAGTTCTTC
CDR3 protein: CASSQDLGQREQFF

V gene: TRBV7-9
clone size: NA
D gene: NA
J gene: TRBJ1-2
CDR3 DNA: TGTGCCAGCAGCTTACAGGGAACCCATGGCTACACCTTC
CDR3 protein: CASSLQGTHGYTF

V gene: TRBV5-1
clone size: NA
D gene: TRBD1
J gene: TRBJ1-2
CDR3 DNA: TGCGCCAGCAGCTCGTATACGGGACAGGGGGCGTATGGCTACACCTTC
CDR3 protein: CASSSYTGQGAYGYTF

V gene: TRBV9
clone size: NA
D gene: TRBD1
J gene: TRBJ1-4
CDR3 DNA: TGTGCCAGCAGCGTCACCGGGACAGCTAATGAAAAACTGTTTTTT
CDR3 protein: CASSVTGTANEKLFF

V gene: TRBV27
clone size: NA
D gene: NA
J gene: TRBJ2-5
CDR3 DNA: TGTGCCAGCATCCGAGTTCGGGACATAGGCCGGCAGGAGCAGTACTTC
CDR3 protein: CASIRVRDIGRQEQYF

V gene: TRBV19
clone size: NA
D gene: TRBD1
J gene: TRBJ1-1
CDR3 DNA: TGTGCCAGTACCGTGACAGGGTGGGGCACTGAAGCTTTCTTT
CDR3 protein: CASTVTGWGTEAFF

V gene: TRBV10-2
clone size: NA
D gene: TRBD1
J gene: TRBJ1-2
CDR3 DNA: TGCGCCAGCACCGAAGGGACAGGAACTTTCTATGGCTACACCTTC
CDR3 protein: CASTEGTGTFYGYTF

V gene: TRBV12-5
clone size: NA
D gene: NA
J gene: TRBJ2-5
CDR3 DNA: TGTGCTAGTGGTTTTGAGGACCAAGAGACCCAGTACTTC
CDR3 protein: CASGFEDQETQYF

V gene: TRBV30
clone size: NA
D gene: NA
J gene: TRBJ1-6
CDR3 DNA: TGTGCCTGTAACTTCTATAATTCACCCCTCCACTTT
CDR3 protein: CACNFYNSPLHF

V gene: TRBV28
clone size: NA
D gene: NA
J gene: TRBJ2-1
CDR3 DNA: TGTGCCAGCAGTTTCCCCTCGGGGGGCCATGGGAATGAGCAGTTCTTC
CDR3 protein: CASSFPSGGHGNEQFF

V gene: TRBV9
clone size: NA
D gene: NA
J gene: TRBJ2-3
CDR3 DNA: TGTGCCAGCAGCGTAGCCCATGGACTCCCAGATACGCAGTATTTT
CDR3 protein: CASSVAHGLPDTQYF

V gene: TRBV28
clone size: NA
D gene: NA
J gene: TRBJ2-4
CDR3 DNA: TGTGCCAGCAGTGCGGGACTGATAGCCAAAAACATTCAGTACTTC
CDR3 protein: CASSAGLIAKNIQYF

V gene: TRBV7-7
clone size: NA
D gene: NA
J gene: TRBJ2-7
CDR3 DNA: TGTGCCAGCAGCCGACAGTCCTACGAGCAGTACTTC
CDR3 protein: CASSRQSYEQYF

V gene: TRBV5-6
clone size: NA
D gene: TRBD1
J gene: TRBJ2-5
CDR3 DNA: TGTGCCAGCAGCTTTAGAACAGGGGGTAACCAAGAGACCCAGTACTTC
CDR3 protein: CASSFRTGGNQETQYF

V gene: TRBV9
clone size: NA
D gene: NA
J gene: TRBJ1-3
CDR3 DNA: TGTGCCAGCAGCGTCCCCGGGGGCACCATATATTTT
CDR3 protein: CASSVPGGTIYF

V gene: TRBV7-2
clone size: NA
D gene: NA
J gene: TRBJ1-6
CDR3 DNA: TGTGCCAGCAGCTTAGAAGGGGGGGTATGGTCCTATAATTCACCCCTCCACTTT
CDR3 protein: CASSLEGGVWSYNSPLHF

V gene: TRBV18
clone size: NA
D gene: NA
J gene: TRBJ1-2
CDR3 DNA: TGTGCCAGCTCACCACGTCCAGGACAAAGGCCCTCCTATGGCTACACCTTC
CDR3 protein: CASSPRPGQRPSYGYTF

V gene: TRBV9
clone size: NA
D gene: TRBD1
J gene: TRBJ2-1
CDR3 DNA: TGTGCCAGCAGCGTGGCCCCGACAGGGTACAATGAGCAGTTCTTC
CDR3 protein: CASSVAPTGYNEQFF

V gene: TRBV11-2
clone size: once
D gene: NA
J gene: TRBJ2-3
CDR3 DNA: TGTGCCAGCAGCTTAGGTCTAGATACGCAGTATTTT
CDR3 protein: CASSLGLDTQYF

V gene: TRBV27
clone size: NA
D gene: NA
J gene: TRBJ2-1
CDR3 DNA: TGTGCCAGCAGTTTAAGGGGATACAATGAGCAGTTCTTC
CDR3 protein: CASSLRGYNEQFF

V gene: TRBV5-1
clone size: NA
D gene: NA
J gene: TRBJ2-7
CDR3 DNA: TGCGCCAGCAGTGAGCGCCCGGGAACTGAGCAGTACTTC
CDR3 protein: CASSERPGTEQYF